The 3 T cell receptor beta chains below were found in one sample sequenced in a study of T cell repertoires in cytomegalovirus infection. TCRdb re-called the reads through MiXCR, storing one row per CDR3 protein. The table lists around 210,000 distinct CDR3 sequences, 6.5% of them singletons. The sample was PBMCs. Receptors originate from a human donor in good health (CMV status not recorded). Some clones in this sample may be carry-over from other donors' samples.

At least ten counts were recorded for this clonotype. V is TRBV7-2 and J is TRBJ2-5, with D tentatively TRBD2 (5 bases). Trimming removed 3 bases at V and 6 bases at J, with 14 bases between. The CDR3 is 14 residues long. Per germline, CDR1 SGHTA and CDR2 FQGNSA. DNA of the CDR3: TGTGCCAGCAGCTTGGACTCTCTTCGGAAGACCCAGTACTTC. This sequence encodes CASSLDSLRKTQYF.

This clonotype was counted at least ten times. CDR3 DNA: TGTGCCAGCAGCTTAGTACAGGTCTCCTACAATGAGCAGTTCTTC. This gives the protein CASSLVQVSYNEQFF. The chain joins TRBV7-2 to TRBJ2-1, with a possible D match to TRBD1 (5 bases). With 1 base removed from V and 0 bases from J, the gap between germline ends came to 7 bases. The CDR3 runs to 15 residues. Germline loops: CDR1 SGHTA, CDR2 FQGNSA.

This clonotype occurred many times. The chain has TRBV28 and TRBJ1-5, with 7 bases matching TRBD1. Germline CDR1 MDHEN, CDR2 SYDVKM. V lost 5 bases and J lost 2; bases outside the gene matches: 6. This CDR3 region has 15 residues. The CDR3 spells CASSPQTGGNQPQHF. CDR3 DNA sequence: TGTGCCAGCAGTCCTCAAACAGGGGGCAATCAGCCCCAGCATTTT.